A single sample is the source of the 8 T cell receptor beta chains below, sequenced in a study of T cell repertoires in ileal Crohn's disease. Measured with immunoSEQ multiplex PCR; TCRdb has only the in-frame clones, and not every one. The sample includes approximately 30,000 clones, about four fifths of them seen just once. The specimen sequenced was ileal tissue. The receptors derive from an adult with Crohn's disease.

This clone was observed once. The chain joins TRBV29-1 to TRBJ2-5, with D tentatively TRBD1 (6 bases). This CDR3 spans 16 amino acids. V shed 6 bases and J shed 2 bases, with 22 bases lying between them. Germline V gives CDR1 SQVTM, CDR2 ANQGSEA. CDR3 in DNA: TGCAGCGTGGAAACAATGGGATTGGGGGCTCAAGAGACCCAGTACTTC. This encodes CSVETMGLGAQETQYF.

This sequence joins TRBV6-6 and TRBJ1-2; tentatively, D is TRBD1 (5 bases). CDR3 size: 15 residues. CDR1 is MNHNY, CDR2 SVGAGI, per germline (reference sequence). V shed 6 bases and J shed 7 bases, with 21 bases lying between them. The CDR3 region is CASSPPGRERGGYTF. The CDR3 DNA is TGTGCCAGCAGCCCCCCCGGCAGGGAGCGGGGTGGCTACACCTTC.

The chain recombines TRBV7-3 with TRBJ1-2; 7 bases agree with TRBD1. The germline V gene encodes CDR1 SGHTA and CDR2 FQGTGA. The CDR3 is made up of 15 amino acids. V gave up 5 bases and J gave up 8 bases; unmatched junction bases: 14. Here the CDR3 DNA reads TGTGCCAGCAGCCCCGAGACAGGGAACCCTTACGGCTACACCTTC. It translates to CASSPETGNPYGYTF.

The CDR3 reads CASSPDRGSSNQPQHF. The CDR3 nucleotides read TGTGCCAGCAGCCCGGACAGGGGGTCGAGCAATCAGCCCCAGCATTTT. The rearrangement joins TRBV5-4 to TRBJ1-5, with 10 bases matching TRBD1. CDR3 length: 16 residues. The ends lost 4 bases at V and 1 base at J; junction bases unmatched: 5. CDR1 is SGHNT and CDR2 is YYREEE in the germline V gene (reference sequence).

This clone was seen a handful of times. This rearrangement joins TRBV15 to TRBJ2-6; D remains unclear. The CDR3 extends over 16 amino acids. V was trimmed by 0 bases and J by 2 bases, leaving 8 bases between them. The germline V gene encodes CDR1 LNHNV and CDR2 YYDKDF (reference sequence). Here the CDR3 reads CATSRDRGPGANVLTF. The CDR3 bases are TGTGCCACCAGCAGAGACCGAGGTCCTGGGGCCAACGTCCTGACTTTC. Together with reference TRBV15 and TRBJ2-6, the CDR3 gives the full variable domain: DAMVIQNPRYQVTQFGKPVTLSCSQTLNHNVMYWYQQKSSQAPKLLFHYYDKDFNNEADTPDNFQSRRPNTSFCFLDIRSPGLGDTAMYLCATSRDRGPGANVLTFGAGSRLTVL.

This clone was counted a few times. The chain is built from TRBV7-9 and TRBJ2-1; 12 nucleotides match TRBD2. Trimming cost V 5 bases and J 8 bases; bases outside gene matches: 7. This CDR3 is 15 amino acids long. Germline V lookup: CDR1 SEHNR, CDR2 FQNEAQ (reference sequence). The CDR3 DNA reads as TGTGCCAGCAGCCCTGGACTAGCGGGGAGCTATGAGCAGTTCTTC. It is translated as CASSPGLAGSYEQFF.

The rearrangement uses TRBV11-2 and TRBJ2-5; 8 bases are a match to TRBD2. The germline V gene has CDR1 SGHAT and CDR2 FQNNGV. There are 15 residues in the CDR3. V lost 1 base, J lost 2 bases, and 3 bases stayed unmatched. The CDR3 loop reads CASSLGGGRQETQYF. Here the CDR3 DNA reads TGTGCCAGCAGCTTAGGCGGGGGGAGGCAAGAGACCCAGTACTTC.

This chain links TRBV7-9 with TRBJ2-5, with TRBD2 as a possible D gene (6 bases). This CDR3 contains 16 residues. Germline V CDR1 and CDR2: SEHNR, FQNEAQ (reference sequence). V dropped 3 bases and J dropped 5 bases, with 19 bases sitting between them. In DNA form, the CDR3 reads TGTGCCAGCAGCTTGGAAAGAGCTGGAGGGCGGGAGACCCAGTACTTC. This gives the protein CASSLERAGGRETQYF.